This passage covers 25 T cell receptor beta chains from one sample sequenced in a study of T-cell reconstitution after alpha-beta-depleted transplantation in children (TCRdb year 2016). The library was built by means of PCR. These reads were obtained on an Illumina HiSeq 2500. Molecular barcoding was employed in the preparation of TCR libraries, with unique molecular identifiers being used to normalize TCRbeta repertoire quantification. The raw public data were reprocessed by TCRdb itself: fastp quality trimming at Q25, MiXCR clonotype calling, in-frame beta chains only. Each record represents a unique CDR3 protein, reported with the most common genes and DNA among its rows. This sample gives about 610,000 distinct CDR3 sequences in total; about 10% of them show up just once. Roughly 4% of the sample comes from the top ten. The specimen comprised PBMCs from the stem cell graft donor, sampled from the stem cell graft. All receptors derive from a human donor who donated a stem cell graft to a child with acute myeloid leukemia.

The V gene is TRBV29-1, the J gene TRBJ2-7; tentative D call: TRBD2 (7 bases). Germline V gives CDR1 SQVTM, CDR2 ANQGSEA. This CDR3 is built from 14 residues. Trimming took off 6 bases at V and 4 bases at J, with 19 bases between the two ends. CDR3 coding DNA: TGCAGCGTCCGGCCCGGACGGGGGGCGTACGAGCAGTACTTC. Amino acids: CSVRPGRGAYEQYF.

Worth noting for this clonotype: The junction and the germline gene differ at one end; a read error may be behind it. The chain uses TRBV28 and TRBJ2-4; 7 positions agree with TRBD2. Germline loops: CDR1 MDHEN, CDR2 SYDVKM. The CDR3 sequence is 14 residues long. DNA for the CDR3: TGTGCCAGCAACGAGGGAGGGCTGGAAAACATTCAGTGCTTC. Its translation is CASNEGGLENIQCF.

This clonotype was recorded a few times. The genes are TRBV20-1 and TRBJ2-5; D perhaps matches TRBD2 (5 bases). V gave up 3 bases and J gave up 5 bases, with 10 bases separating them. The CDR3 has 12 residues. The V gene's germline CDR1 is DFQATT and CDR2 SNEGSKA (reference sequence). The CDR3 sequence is CSASPGTETQYF. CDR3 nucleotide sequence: TGCAGTGCTAGCCCGGGAACCGAGACCCAGTACTTC.

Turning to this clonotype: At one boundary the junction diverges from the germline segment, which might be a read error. For the CDR3, the DNA is TGTGCCAGCAGCCCGGCGTTCAGCTACACTGAAGCTTTCTTT. It codes for CASSPAFSYTEAFF. This chain uses TRBV4-1 with TRBJ1-1; D remains ambiguous. The CDR3 covers 14 residues. From germline, CDR1 is MGHRA and CDR2 YSYEKL.

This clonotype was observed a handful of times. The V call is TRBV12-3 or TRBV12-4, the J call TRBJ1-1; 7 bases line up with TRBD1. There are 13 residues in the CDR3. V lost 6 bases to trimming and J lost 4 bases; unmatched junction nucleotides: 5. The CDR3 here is CASRKTGLTEAFF. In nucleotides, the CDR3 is TGTGCCAGCAGAAAGACAGGGCTCACTGAAGCTTTCTTT.

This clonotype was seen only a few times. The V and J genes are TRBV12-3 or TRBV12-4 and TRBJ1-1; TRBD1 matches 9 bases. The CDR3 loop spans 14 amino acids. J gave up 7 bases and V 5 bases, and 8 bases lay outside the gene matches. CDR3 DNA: TGTGCCAGCAGTGGAACAGGGGGCATGATTGAAGCTTTCTTT. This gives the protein CASSGTGGMIEAFF.

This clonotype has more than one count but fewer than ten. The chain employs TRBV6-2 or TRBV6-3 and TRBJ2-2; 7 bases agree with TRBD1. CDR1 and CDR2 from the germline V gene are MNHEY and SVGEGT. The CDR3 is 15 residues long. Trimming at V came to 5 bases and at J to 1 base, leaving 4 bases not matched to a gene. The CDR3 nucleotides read TGTGCCAGCAGTCAGACAGGGAAGAACACCGGGGAGCTGTTTTTT. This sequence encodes CASSQTGKNTGELFF.

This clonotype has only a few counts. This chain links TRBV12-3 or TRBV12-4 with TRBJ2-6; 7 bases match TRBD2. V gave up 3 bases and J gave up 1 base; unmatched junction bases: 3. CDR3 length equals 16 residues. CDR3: CASSFYGRSGANVLTF. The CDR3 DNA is TGTGCCAGCAGTTTCTACGGGAGGTCTGGGGCCAACGTCCTGACTTTC.

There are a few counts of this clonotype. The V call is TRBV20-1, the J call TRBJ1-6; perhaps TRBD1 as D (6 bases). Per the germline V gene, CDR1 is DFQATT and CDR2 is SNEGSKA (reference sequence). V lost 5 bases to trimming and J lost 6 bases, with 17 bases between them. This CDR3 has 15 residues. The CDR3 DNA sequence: TGCAGTGCTTCAATGGCGGGGGGCTTTAATTCACCCCTCCACTTT. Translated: CSASMAGGFNSPLHF.

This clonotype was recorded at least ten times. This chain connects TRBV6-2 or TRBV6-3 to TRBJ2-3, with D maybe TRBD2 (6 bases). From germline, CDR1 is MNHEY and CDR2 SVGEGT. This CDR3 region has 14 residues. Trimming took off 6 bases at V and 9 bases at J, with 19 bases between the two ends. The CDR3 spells CASSRTGTPHTQYF. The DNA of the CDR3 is TGTGCCAGCAGCCGAACCGGGACTCCCCACACGCAGTATTTT.

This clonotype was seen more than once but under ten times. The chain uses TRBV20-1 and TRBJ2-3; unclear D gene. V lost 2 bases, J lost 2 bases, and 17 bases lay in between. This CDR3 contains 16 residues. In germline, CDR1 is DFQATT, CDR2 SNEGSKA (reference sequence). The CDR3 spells CSARKAARPSTDTQYF. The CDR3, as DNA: TGCAGTGCTAGAAAGGCAGCCAGGCCCTCCACAGATACGCAGTATTTT.

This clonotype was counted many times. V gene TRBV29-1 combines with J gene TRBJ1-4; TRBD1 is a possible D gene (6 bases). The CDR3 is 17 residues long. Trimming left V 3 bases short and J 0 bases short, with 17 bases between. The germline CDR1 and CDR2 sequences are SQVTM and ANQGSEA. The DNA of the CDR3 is TGCAGCGTTGAGCTACAGGGAAATGAGGCAACTAATGAAAAACTGTTTTTT. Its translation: CSVELQGNEATNEKLFF.

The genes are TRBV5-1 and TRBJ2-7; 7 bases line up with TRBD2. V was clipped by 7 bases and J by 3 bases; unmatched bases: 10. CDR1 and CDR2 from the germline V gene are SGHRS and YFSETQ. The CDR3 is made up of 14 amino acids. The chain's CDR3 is CASGRSGGFYEQYF. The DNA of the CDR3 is TGCGCCAGCGGGAGGTCGGGAGGATTCTACGAGCAGTACTTC.

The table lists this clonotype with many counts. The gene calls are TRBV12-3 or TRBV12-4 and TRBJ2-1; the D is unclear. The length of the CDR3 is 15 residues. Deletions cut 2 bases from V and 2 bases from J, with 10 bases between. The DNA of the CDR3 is TGTGCCAGCAGTTTAAGGCTAGGAACCTACAATGAGCAGTTCTTC. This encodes CASSLRLGTYNEQFF.

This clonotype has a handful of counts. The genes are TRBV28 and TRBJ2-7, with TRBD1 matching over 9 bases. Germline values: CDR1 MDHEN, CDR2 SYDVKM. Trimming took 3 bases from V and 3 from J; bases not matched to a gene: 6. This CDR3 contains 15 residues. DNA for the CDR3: TGTGCCAGCAGTTTTCTGGGACAGGGAGACTACGAGCAGTACTTC. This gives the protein CASSFLGQGDYEQYF.

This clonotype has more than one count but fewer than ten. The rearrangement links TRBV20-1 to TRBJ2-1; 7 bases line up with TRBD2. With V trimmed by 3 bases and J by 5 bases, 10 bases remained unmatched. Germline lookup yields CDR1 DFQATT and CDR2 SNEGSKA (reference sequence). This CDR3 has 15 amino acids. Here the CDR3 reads CSARVVGGNNNEQFF. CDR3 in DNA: TGCAGTGCTAGGGTTGTGGGAGGGAACAACAATGAGCAGTTCTTC.

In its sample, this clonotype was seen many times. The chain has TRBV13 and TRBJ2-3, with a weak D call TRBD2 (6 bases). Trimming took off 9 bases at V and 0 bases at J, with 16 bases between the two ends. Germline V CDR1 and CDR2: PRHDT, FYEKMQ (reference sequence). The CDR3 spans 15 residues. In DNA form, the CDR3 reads TGTGCCAGTCAACTTCCGGGACTTAGCACAGATACGCAGTATTTT. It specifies CASQLPGLSTDTQYF.

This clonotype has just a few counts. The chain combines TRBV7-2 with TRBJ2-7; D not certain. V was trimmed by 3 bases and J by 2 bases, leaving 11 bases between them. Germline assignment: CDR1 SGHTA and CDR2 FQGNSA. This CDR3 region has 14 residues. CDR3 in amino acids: CASSLRSLPYEQYF. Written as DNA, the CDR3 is TGTGCCAGCAGCTTGAGATCCTTACCCTACGAGCAGTACTTC.

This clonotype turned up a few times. CDR3 bases: TGTGCCAGCAGTTTTCGGGCTAGCGGGCGGACCGGGGAGCTGTTTTTT. Protein sequence: CASSFRASGRTGELFF. The rearrangement links TRBV27 to TRBJ2-2, with TRBD2 matching 8 bases. Per the germline V gene, CDR1 is MNHEY and CDR2 is SMNVEV (reference sequence). The trim removed 3 bases at V and 5 bases at J, leaving 8 bases unmatched. This CDR3 has 16 amino acids.

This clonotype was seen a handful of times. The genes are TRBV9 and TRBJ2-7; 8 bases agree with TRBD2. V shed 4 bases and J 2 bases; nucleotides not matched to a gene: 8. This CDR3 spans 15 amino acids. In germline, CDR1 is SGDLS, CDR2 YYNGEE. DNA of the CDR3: TGTGCCAGCAGCTCTGCCATAGCGGGGCCCTACGAGCAGTACTTC. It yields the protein CASSSAIAGPYEQYF.

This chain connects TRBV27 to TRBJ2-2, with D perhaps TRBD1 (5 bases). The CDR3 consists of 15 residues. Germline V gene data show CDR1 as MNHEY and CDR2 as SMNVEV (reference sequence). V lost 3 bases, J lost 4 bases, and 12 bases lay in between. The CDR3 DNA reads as TGTGCCAGCAGTTTCAGGGAACTGGTCACCGGGGAGCTGTTTTTT. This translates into CASSFRELVTGELFF.

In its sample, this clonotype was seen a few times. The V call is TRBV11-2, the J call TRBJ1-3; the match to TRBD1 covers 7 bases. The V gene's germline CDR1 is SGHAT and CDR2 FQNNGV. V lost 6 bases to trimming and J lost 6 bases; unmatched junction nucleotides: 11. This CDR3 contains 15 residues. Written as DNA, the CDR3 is TGTGCCAGCAGTCTCGGGAGGGGGCCGGAAAACACCATATATTTT. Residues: CASSLGRGPENTIYF. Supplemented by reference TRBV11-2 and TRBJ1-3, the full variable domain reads EAGVAQSPRYKIIEKRQSVAFWCNPISGHATLYWYQQILGQGPKLLIQFQNNGVVDDSQLPKDRFSAERLKGVDSTLKIQPAKLEDSAVYLCASSLGRGPENTIYFGEGSWLTVV.

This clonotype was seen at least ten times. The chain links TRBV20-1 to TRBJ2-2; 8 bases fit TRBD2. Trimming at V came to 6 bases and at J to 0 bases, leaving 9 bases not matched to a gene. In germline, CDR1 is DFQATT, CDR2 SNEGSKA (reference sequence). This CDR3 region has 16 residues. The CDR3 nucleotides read TGCAGTGCGCCGATAGCGGGAAGAGCGAACACCGGGGAGCTGTTTTTT. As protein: CSAPIAGRANTGELFF.

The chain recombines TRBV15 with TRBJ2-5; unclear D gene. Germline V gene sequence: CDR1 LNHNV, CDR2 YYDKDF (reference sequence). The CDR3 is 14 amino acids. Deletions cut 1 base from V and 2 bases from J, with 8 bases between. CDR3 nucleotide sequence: TGTGCCACCAGCAGAGGATCGACACAAGAGACCCAGTACTTC. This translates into CATSRGSTQETQYF.

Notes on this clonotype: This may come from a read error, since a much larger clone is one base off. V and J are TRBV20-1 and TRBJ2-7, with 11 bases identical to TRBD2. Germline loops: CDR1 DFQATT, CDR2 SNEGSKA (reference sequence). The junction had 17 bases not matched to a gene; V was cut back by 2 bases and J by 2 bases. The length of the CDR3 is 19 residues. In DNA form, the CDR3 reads TGCAGTGCTAGACATGTGCTAGGGACTAGCGGCTCATCGGCCTACGAGCAGTACTTC. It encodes CSARHVLGTSGSSAYEQYF.